This is a list of T cell receptor beta chains from one sample in a study of blood T cell repertoires in COVID-19. Assay used: immunoSEQ multiplex PCR; TCRdb lists only in-frame clones, some missing. The sample includes more than 150,000 clones, approximately 84% of them seen just once. The sequenced sample was peripheral blood. These receptors came from a woman older than 75 with acute or convalescent COVID-19. Each CDR3 is given with its conserved first and last residue. The D gene is left open where the match is weak. Size values are once, few and many counts, or a class for expanded clones, and some rows have none.

D gene: NA
J gene: TRBJ2-7
CDR3 length: 14
V gene: TRBV5-6
clone size: NA
CDR3 DNA: TGTGCCAGCAGCTCGGGACAGGTCCTAGCGGCCAAGTACTTC
CDR3 protein: CASSSGQVLAAKYF

D gene: NA
J gene: TRBJ2-4
CDR3 length: 17
V gene: TRBV11-2
clone size: few
CDR3 DNA: TGTGCCAGCAGCTTCTCATACGGCGGCCGGGCCAAAAACATTCAGTACTTC
CDR3 protein: CASSFSYGGRAKNIQYF

D gene: NA
J gene: TRBJ1-4
CDR3 length: 14
V gene: TRBV5-6
clone size: NA
CDR3 DNA: TGTGCCAGCAGCTACCAGGGGCTTGATGAAAAACTGTTTTTT
CDR3 protein: CASSYQGLDEKLFF

D gene: NA
J gene: TRBJ2-7
CDR3 length: 12
V gene: TRBV2
clone size: NA
CDR3 DNA: TGTGCCCTTTTGGGCGTCTCCTACGAGCAGTACTTC
CDR3 protein: CALLGVSYEQYF

D gene: NA
J gene: TRBJ2-7
CDR3 length: 17
V gene: TRBV5-1
clone size: NA
CDR3 DNA: TGCGCCAGCAGCTTGGGAATCTCGGGGAAGCTATCATACGAGCAGTACTTC
CDR3 protein: CASSLGISGKLSYEQYF

D gene: NA
J gene: TRBJ1-6
CDR3 length: 16
V gene: TRBV28
clone size: few
CDR3 DNA: TGTGCCAGCAGTAACACAGGGAGCTCCTATAATTCACCCCTCCACTTT
CDR3 protein: CASSNTGSSYNSPLHF

D gene: TRBD1
J gene: TRBJ1-6
CDR3 length: 13
V gene: TRBV30
clone size: NA
CDR3 DNA: TGTGCCTGGAGGGGGGCAGGGGGTCCACCCCTCCACTTT
CDR3 protein: CAWRGAGGPPLHF

D gene: TRBD1
J gene: TRBJ2-7
CDR3 length: 16
V gene: TRBV27
clone size: NA
CDR3 DNA: TGTGCCAGCAGTTTACTCCGGACAGGGGGCGGCTACGAGCAGTACTTC
CDR3 protein: CASSLLRTGGGYEQYF

D gene: TRBD1
J gene: TRBJ1-4
CDR3 length: 15
V gene: TRBV5-4
clone size: few
CDR3 DNA: TGTGCCAGCAGCTCGGGACAGGGGGTTAATGAAAAACTGTTTTTT
CDR3 protein: CASSSGQGVNEKLFF

D gene: TRBD1
J gene: TRBJ1-2
CDR3 length: 14
V gene: TRBV6-5
clone size: few
CDR3 DNA: TGTGCCAGCAGTTCGGGGGGGACAGCTTATGGCTACACCTTC
CDR3 protein: CASSSGGTAYGYTF

D gene: TRBD2
J gene: TRBJ2-2
CDR3 length: 15
V gene: TRBV7-2
clone size: NA
CDR3 DNA: TGTGCCAGCAGCTTAGCTAGCGGGAGGACCGGGGAGCTGTTTTTT
CDR3 protein: CASSLASGRTGELFF

D gene: TRBD1
J gene: TRBJ2-5
CDR3 length: 15
V gene: TRBV5-1
clone size: NA
CDR3 DNA: TGCGCCAGCAGCTTGACGAGGGGGCCCCAAGAGACCCAGTACTTC
CDR3 protein: CASSLTRGPQETQYF

D gene: TRBD1
J gene: TRBJ1-1
CDR3 length: 15
V gene: TRBV5-1
clone size: NA
CDR3 DNA: TGCGCCAGCAGCTGGACAGGGGGCGAAGGAGGTGAAGCTTTCTTT
CDR3 protein: CASSWTGGEGGEAFF

D gene: TRBD1
J gene: TRBJ2-1
CDR3 length: 14
V gene: TRBV5-1
clone size: NA
CDR3 DNA: TGCGCCAGCAGCCCCCAGGGGGCCCACAATGAGCAGTTCTTC
CDR3 protein: CASSPQGAHNEQFF

D gene: TRBD2
J gene: TRBJ2-7
CDR3 length: 15
V gene: TRBV5-1
clone size: NA
CDR3 DNA: TGCGCCAGCAGCGTTCTAGCGGGGGCCTCCTACGAGCAGTACTTC
CDR3 protein: CASSVLAGASYEQYF

D gene: NA
J gene: TRBJ2-6
CDR3 length: 15
V gene: TRBV6-1
clone size: NA
CDR3 DNA: TGTGCCAGCAGTGAAAGGGGGACTGGGGCCAACGTCCTGACTTTC
CDR3 protein: CASSERGTGANVLTF

D gene: TRBD2
J gene: TRBJ2-3
CDR3 length: 16
V gene: TRBV3-1/TRBV3-2
clone size: NA
CDR3 DNA: TGTGCCAGCAGAAAGGCGGGGGGGCCTAGCACAGATACGCAGTATTTT
CDR3 protein: CASRKAGGPSTDTQYF

D gene: NA
J gene: TRBJ2-5
CDR3 length: 13
V gene: TRBV19
clone size: NA
CDR3 DNA: TGTGCCAGTAGTATCCCTATCCAAGAGACCCAGTACTTC
CDR3 protein: CASSIPIQETQYF

D gene: TRBD1
J gene: TRBJ1-1
CDR3 length: 11
V gene: TRBV28
clone size: few
CDR3 DNA: TGTGCCAGCGACAGGGGCACTGAAGCTTTCTTT
CDR3 protein: CASDRGTEAFF

D gene: TRBD1
J gene: TRBJ1-2
CDR3 length: 16
V gene: TRBV16
clone size: NA
CDR3 DNA: TGTGCCAGCAGCCAGGGGGCTCGGACAGGACGTCAGGGCTACACCTTC
CDR3 protein: CASSQGARTGRQGYTF

D gene: NA
J gene: TRBJ1-2
CDR3 length: 13
V gene: TRBV30
clone size: once
CDR3 DNA: TGTGCCTGGAGTGTAGACTGGAACTATGGCTACACCTTC
CDR3 protein: CAWSVDWNYGYTF

D gene: NA
J gene: TRBJ2-1
CDR3 length: 12
V gene: TRBV5-1
clone size: NA
CDR3 DNA: TGCGCCAGCAGTCCAACTTCGGGGGAGCAGTTCTTC
CDR3 protein: CASSPTSGEQFF

D gene: NA
J gene: TRBJ2-7
CDR3 length: 12
V gene: TRBV6-5
clone size: NA
CDR3 DNA: TGTGCCAGCAGTCAGGGTCGTTACGAGCAGTACTTC
CDR3 protein: CASSQGRYEQYF

D gene: TRBD2
J gene: TRBJ2-1
CDR3 length: 16
V gene: TRBV7-2
clone size: NA
CDR3 DNA: TGTGCCAGCAGCTTACACGGACTAGCGGGAGGCGATGAGCAGTTCTTC
CDR3 protein: CASSLHGLAGGDEQFF

D gene: NA
J gene: TRBJ1-5
CDR3 length: 14
V gene: TRBV6-5
clone size: NA
CDR3 DNA: TGTGCCACCCGGAGGACCGGGAGGAATCAGCCCCAGCATTTT
CDR3 protein: CATRRTGRNQPQHF

D gene: NA
J gene: TRBJ1-4
CDR3 length: 16
V gene: TRBV5-5
clone size: NA
CDR3 DNA: TGTGCCAGCAGCTTGGGACAGATCTCAACTAATGAAAAACTGTTTTTT
CDR3 protein: CASSLGQISTNEKLFF

D gene: NA
J gene: TRBJ1-1
CDR3 length: 14
V gene: TRBV19
clone size: NA
CDR3 DNA: TGTGCCAGTAGACACCAGGGTGATTGGACTGAAGCTTTCTTT
CDR3 protein: CASRHQGDWTEAFF

D gene: TRBD1
J gene: TRBJ2-3
CDR3 length: 16
V gene: TRBV5-1
clone size: NA
CDR3 DNA: TGCGCCAGCAGCTTGGTCGGACAGGGAGGAGCAGATACGCAGTATTTT
CDR3 protein: CASSLVGQGGADTQYF

D gene: NA
J gene: TRBJ2-6
CDR3 length: 17
V gene: TRBV7-9
clone size: NA
CDR3 DNA: TGTGCCAGCAGCTCGTTTCTTGCGGGCTCTGGGGCCAACGTCCTGACTTTC
CDR3 protein: CASSSFLAGSGANVLTF

D gene: TRBD1
J gene: TRBJ1-1
CDR3 length: 15
V gene: TRBV28
clone size: NA
CDR3 DNA: TGTGCCAGCAGTTCCGCCGGGACAGGGGAAGGTCGAGCTTTCTTT
CDR3 protein: CASSSAGTGEGRAFF

D gene: TRBD1
J gene: TRBJ2-7
CDR3 length: 13
V gene: TRBV15
clone size: NA
CDR3 DNA: TGTGCCACCAGCAGAGACAGGGGGTACGAGCAGTACTTC
CDR3 protein: CATSRDRGYEQYF

D gene: NA
J gene: TRBJ1-5
CDR3 length: 13
V gene: TRBV7-9
clone size: NA
CDR3 DNA: TGTGCCAGCAGCACACAAAACAATCAGCCCCAGCATTTT
CDR3 protein: CASSTQNNQPQHF

D gene: TRBD2
J gene: TRBJ2-3
CDR3 length: 14
V gene: TRBV7-2
clone size: once
CDR3 DNA: TGTGCCAGCAGCTTCGGGGGGGCCGCAGATACGCAGTATTTT
CDR3 protein: CASSFGGAADTQYF

D gene: TRBD2
J gene: TRBJ2-1
CDR3 length: 15
V gene: TRBV5-1
clone size: NA
CDR3 DNA: TGCGCCAGCAGCTTCCAAGGACTAGCGGGAGGGCCCTCGATCTTC
CDR3 protein: CASSFQGLAGGPSIF

D gene: TRBD2
J gene: TRBJ2-1
CDR3 length: 15
V gene: TRBV5-5
clone size: NA
CDR3 DNA: TGTGCCAGCAGCATCCTAGCGGGAGCCAAAAATGAGCAGTTCTTC
CDR3 protein: CASSILAGAKNEQFF

D gene: NA
J gene: TRBJ1-6
CDR3 length: 13
V gene: TRBV28
clone size: NA
CDR3 DNA: TGTGCCAGTCGGGGGGCCTATAATTCACCCCTCCACTTT
CDR3 protein: CASRGAYNSPLHF

D gene: TRBD1
J gene: TRBJ1-2
CDR3 length: 16
V gene: TRBV7-7
clone size: NA
CDR3 DNA: TGTGCTAGCAGCTCCCTGGACAGGGTAAGGCACTATGGCTACACCTTC
CDR3 protein: CASSSLDRVRHYGYTF

D gene: TRBD1
J gene: TRBJ2-3
CDR3 length: 15
V gene: TRBV5-1
clone size: NA
CDR3 DNA: TGCGCCAGCAGCTCACAGGGACAGAGCACAGATACGCAGTATTTT
CDR3 protein: CASSSQGQSTDTQYF

D gene: NA
J gene: TRBJ2-7
CDR3 length: 13
V gene: TRBV6-5
clone size: NA
CDR3 DNA: TGTGCCAGCAGCCCGGACACCCACTACGAGCAGTACTTC
CDR3 protein: CASSPDTHYEQYF

D gene: TRBD1
J gene: TRBJ1-5
CDR3 length: 16
V gene: TRBV23-1
clone size: NA
CDR3 DNA: TGCGCCAGCAGTCAATTGGGACAGGGGAGCAATCAGCCCCAGCATTTT
CDR3 protein: CASSQLGQGSNQPQHF

D gene: TRBD2
J gene: TRBJ2-3
CDR3 length: 17
V gene: TRBV27
clone size: NA
CDR3 DNA: TGTGCCAGCAGTTTATCACGGGGCGGGGGGGCGGCAGATACGCAGTATTTT
CDR3 protein: CASSLSRGGGAADTQYF

D gene: TRBD1
J gene: TRBJ1-5
CDR3 length: 15
V gene: TRBV11-2
clone size: NA
CDR3 DNA: TGTGCCAGCAGCTTAGAGGGACAGAATAATCAGCCCCAGCATTTT
CDR3 protein: CASSLEGQNNQPQHF

D gene: TRBD2
J gene: TRBJ2-1
CDR3 length: 15
V gene: TRBV5-4
clone size: NA
CDR3 DNA: TGTGCCAGCAGAGCCGGGACTAGCGGGATCAATGAGCAGTTCTTC
CDR3 protein: CASRAGTSGINEQFF

D gene: TRBD2
J gene: TRBJ2-1
CDR3 length: 15
V gene: TRBV19
clone size: NA
CDR3 DNA: TGTGCCAGTAGATTTGGCACTAGCGAGAACAATGAGCAGTTCTTC
CDR3 protein: CASRFGTSENNEQFF

D gene: TRBD2
J gene: TRBJ2-1
CDR3 length: 16
V gene: TRBV6-5
clone size: NA
CDR3 DNA: TGTGCCAGCAGTTCCCTTAGCGGGAGGGCCGAGGGTGAGCAGTTCTTC
CDR3 protein: CASSSLSGRAEGEQFF

D gene: TRBD1
J gene: TRBJ1-1
CDR3 length: 14
V gene: TRBV6-2/TRBV6-3
clone size: NA
CDR3 DNA: TGTGCCAGCAGTTACAGGTGGACAGGGGGTGAAGCTTTCTTT
CDR3 protein: CASSYRWTGGEAFF

D gene: TRBD1
J gene: TRBJ1-6
CDR3 length: 17
V gene: TRBV28
clone size: NA
CDR3 DNA: TGTGCCAGCAGTATCCCGACAGGGCGCACCTATAATTCACCCCTCCACTTT
CDR3 protein: CASSIPTGRTYNSPLHF

D gene: NA
J gene: TRBJ1-4
CDR3 length: 15
V gene: TRBV7-9
clone size: NA
CDR3 DNA: TGTGCCAGCAGCCCTGGCTCTTGGAGAAATGAAAAACTGTTTTTT
CDR3 protein: CASSPGSWRNEKLFF